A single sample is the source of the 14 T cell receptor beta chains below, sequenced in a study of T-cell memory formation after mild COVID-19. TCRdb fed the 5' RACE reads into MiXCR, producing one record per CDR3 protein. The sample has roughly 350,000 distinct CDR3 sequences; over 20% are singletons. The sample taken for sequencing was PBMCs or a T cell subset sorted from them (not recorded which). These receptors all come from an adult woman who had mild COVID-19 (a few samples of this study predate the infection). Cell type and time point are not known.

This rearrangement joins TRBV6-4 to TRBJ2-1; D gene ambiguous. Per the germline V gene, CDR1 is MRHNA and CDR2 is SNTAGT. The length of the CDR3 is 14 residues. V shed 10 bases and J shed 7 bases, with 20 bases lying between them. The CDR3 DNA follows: TGTGCCAACTCAGGCCTAGTTTGGGTTAATGAGCAGTTCTTC. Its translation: CANSGLVWVNEQFF.

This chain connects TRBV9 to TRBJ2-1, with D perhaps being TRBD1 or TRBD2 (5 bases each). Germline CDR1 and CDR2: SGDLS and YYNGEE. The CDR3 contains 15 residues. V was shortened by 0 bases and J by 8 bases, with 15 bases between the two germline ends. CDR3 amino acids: CASSVGWDQRYEQFF. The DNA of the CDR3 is TGTGCCAGCAGCGTAGGATGGGACCAGCGGTATGAGCAGTTCTTC.

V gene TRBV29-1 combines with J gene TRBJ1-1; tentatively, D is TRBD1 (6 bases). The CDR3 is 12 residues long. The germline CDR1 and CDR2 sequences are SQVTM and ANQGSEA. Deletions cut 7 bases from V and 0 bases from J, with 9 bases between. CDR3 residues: CSARQVNTEAFF. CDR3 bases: TGCAGCGCCCGACAGGTGAACACTGAAGCTTTCTTT.

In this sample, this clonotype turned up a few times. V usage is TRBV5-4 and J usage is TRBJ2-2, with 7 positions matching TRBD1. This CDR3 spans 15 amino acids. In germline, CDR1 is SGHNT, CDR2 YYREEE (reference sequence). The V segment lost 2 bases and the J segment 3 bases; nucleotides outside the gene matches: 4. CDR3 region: CASSFKGQHTGELFF. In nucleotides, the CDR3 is TGTGCCAGCAGCTTTAAGGGACAGCACACCGGGGAGCTGTTTTTT.

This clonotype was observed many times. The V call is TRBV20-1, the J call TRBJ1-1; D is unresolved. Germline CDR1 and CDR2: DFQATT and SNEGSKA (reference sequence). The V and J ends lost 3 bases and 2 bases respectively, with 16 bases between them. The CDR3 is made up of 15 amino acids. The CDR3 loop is CSARKVDSANTEAFF. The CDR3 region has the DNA TGCAGTGCTAGGAAGGTGGACTCCGCTAACACTGAAGCTTTCTTT.

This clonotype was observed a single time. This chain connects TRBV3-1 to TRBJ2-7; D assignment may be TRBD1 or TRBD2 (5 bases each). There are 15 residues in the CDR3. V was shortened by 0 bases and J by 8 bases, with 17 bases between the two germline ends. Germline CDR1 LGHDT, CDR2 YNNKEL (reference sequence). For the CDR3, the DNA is TGTGCCAGCAGCCAAGAAGCCTGGGACCTTGGAAAGCAGTACTTC. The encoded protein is CASSQEAWDLGKQYF.

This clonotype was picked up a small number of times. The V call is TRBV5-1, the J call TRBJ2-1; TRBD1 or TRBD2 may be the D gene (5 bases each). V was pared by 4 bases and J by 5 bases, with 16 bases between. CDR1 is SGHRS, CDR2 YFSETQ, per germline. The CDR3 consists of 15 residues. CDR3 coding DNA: TGCGCCAGCAGCCCCACGCAGGGAGTGCACAATGAGCAGTTCTTC. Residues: CASSPTQGVHNEQFF.

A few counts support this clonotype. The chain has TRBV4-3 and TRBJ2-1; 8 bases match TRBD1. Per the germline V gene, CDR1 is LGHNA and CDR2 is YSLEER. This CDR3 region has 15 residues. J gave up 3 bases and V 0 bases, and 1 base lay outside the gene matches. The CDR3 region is CASSQDRGHYNEQFF. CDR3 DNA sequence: TGCGCCAGCAGCCAAGACAGGGGGCACTACAATGAGCAGTTCTTC.

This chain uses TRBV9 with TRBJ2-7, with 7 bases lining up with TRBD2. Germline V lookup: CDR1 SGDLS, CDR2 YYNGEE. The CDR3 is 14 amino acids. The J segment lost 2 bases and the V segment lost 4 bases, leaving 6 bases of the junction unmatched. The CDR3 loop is CASSPSGTPYEQYF. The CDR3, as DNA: TGTGCCAGCAGCCCAAGCGGGACTCCCTACGAGCAGTACTTC.

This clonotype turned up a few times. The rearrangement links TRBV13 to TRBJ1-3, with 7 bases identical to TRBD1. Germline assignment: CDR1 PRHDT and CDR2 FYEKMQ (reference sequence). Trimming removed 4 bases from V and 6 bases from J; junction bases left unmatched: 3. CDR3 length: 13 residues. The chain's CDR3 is CASSSGTANTIYF. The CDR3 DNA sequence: TGTGCCAGCAGCTCCGGGACAGCAAACACCATATATTTT.

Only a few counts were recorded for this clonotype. CDR3: CASSQRTGDPNYGYTF. For the CDR3, the DNA is TGCGCCAGCAGCCAAAGGACAGGGGATCCTAACTATGGCTACACCTTC. V is TRBV4-3 and J is TRBJ1-2, with 9 bases that match TRBD1. CDR1 is LGHNA, CDR2 YSLEER, per germline. V lost 2 bases to trimming and J lost 0 bases; unmatched junction nucleotides: 4. The length of the CDR3 is 16 residues.

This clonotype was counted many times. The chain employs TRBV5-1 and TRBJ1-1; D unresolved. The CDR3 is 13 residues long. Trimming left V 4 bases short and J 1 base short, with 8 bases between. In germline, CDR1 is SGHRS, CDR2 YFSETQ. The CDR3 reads CASSPSGNTEAFF. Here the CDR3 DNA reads TGCGCCAGCAGCCCCAGTGGGAACACTGAAGCTTTCTTT.

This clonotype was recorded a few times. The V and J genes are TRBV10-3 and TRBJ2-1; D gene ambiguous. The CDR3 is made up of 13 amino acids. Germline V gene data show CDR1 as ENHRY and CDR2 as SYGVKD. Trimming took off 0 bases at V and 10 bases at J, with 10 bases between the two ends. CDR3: CAISESGWVEQFF. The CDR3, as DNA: TGTGCCATCAGTGAGTCGGGTTGGGTGGAGCAGTTCTTC.

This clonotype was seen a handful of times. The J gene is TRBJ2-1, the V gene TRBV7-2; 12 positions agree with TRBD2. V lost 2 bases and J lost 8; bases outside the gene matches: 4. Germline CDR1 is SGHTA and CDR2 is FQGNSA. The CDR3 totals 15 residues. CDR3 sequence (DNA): TGTGCCAGCAGCTTAACTAGCGGGGGGTCCTATGAGCAGTTCTTC. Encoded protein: CASSLTSGGSYEQFF.